A selection of T cell receptor beta chains follows, all from one sample in a study of shared clonotypes between healthy human individuals. The assay was immunoSEQ multiplex PCR, and TCRdb's table has in-frame clones only and misses some. Of approximately 480,000 clones in the sample, 60% to 80% are singletons; the top ten hold around 13%. The sequencing sample was made of PBMCs. The source of these receptors is a woman aged 35 to 49 in good health. Some clones in this sample may be carry-over from other donors' samples. CDR3s include the opening cysteine and the closing phenylalanine or tryptophan. The D gene is left open where the match is weak. Size is omitted from some rows. Given values are once, few, many or a class for expanded clones.

V gene	clone size	J gene	D gene	CDR3 DNA	CDR3 protein
TRBV5-6	NA	TRBJ2-7	NA	TGTGCCAGCAGCTACAGGACAGACTCCTACGAGCAGTACTTC	CASSYRTDSYEQYF
TRBV2	NA	TRBJ2-2	NA	TGTGCCAGCAGCGCCACAGGGTACACCAGGGAGCTGTTTTTT	CASSATGYTRELFF
TRBV18	few	TRBJ2-6	TRBD1	TGTGCCAGCTCTCGCAGGGGGCCCGGGGCCAACGTCCTGACTTTC	CASSRRGPGANVLTF
TRBV2	NA	TRBJ2-1	NA	TGTGCCAGCAGTGAAGCGCGGGGTGAGCAGTTCTTC	CASSEARGEQFF
TRBV11-1	NA	TRBJ1-1	NA	TGTGCCAGCAGCACTGGCGGGGTTATCGGGCACACTGAAGCTTTCTTT	CASSTGGVIGHTEAFF
TRBV11-2	NA	TRBJ1-4	NA	TGTGCCAGCAGCTTAGGGGTTAGCTCTTATTCACTGTTTTTT	CASSLGVSSYSLFF
TRBV6-6	few	TRBJ2-1	NA	TGTGCCAGCACAAGGGACGGAAGCTCCTACAATGAGCAGTTCTTC	CASTRDGSSYNEQFF
TRBV15	NA	TRBJ2-1	NA	TGTGCCACCAGGCCCTACGGGACTCCGGGTAATGAGCAGTTCTTC	CATRPYGTPGNEQFF
TRBV19	NA	TRBJ1-4	TRBD1	TGTGCCAGTAGTGTCCGGACAGGTCCAACTAATGAAAAACTGTTTTTT	CASSVRTGPTNEKLFF
TRBV27	few	TRBJ2-3	TRBD2	TGTGCCAGCAGTTTCAAGCGGGAGACAGATACGCAGTATTTT	CASSFKRETDTQYF
TRBV27	NA	TRBJ2-3	TRBD2	TGTGCCAGCAGTTTGAGGGCTAGCGGGGGAGGAGGCACAGATACGCAGTATTTT	CASSLRASGGGGTDTQYF
TRBV4-2	NA	TRBJ2-7	NA	TGTGCCAGCAGCCTGACGGGTCCGGGGAGCTACGAGCAGTACTTC	CASSLTGPGSYEQYF
TRBV27	NA	TRBJ2-3	TRBD2	TGTGCCAGCAGTACCCGACTAGCGGGTGACACAGATACGCAGTATTTT	CASSTRLAGDTDTQYF
TRBV7-2	NA	TRBJ2-7	NA	TGTGCCAGCAGCTTAGCGGGCGGGTCCTACGAGCAGTACTTC	CASSLAGGSYEQYF
TRBV29-1	NA	TRBJ1-5	TRBD1	TGCAGCGTTGCCACCGGGACAGGGGATCAGCCCCAGCATTTT	CSVATGTGDQPQHF
TRBV7-3	NA	TRBJ2-3	TRBD2	TGTGCCAGCAGTCCTACGGGAGGGGAGCAGTATTTT	CASSPTGGEQYF